This T cell receptor (beta chain) was identified during a study of CD8 T cells in ankylosing spondylitis. Study-level findings and limits: Blood of patients with ankylosing spondylitis appeared to be characterized by a TCR beta motif of roughly eight highly homologous variants.

Note on this clonotype: Its antigen is currently unknown.

V lost 4 bases and J lost 7; bases outside the gene matches: 15. Germline lookup yields CDR1 SEHNR and CDR2 FQNEAQ (reference sequence). This CDR3 spans 16 amino acids. The TCR beta libraries were generated through quantitative 5'-RACE incorporating molecular barcodes. MiXCR, run by TCRdb on the 5' RACE reads, gives a single entry per CDR3 protein. The sample shows about 390,000 distinct CDR3 sequences, 20% to 25% of them seen only once. The V call is TRBV7-9, the J call TRBJ2-7, with 8 positions matching TRBD2. The receptor's source is a male donor with ankylosing spondylitis. Source material: blood, either unsorted or a sorted T cell fraction (not recorded which). As DNA, the CDR3 is TGTGCCAGCAGCTGGTTGAGGAGCGGGAGAGGTCTGGAGCAGTACTTC. Encoded protein: CASSWLRSGRGLEQYF.